This entry concerns a single T cell receptor (beta chain). Its target is unknown. This sample was taken from a study of T cells in narcolepsy. Across the whole study: Patients with NT1 or NT2 and healthy control donors were enrolled.

TCRdb's copy holds only in-frame clones and misses some; the assay was immunoSEQ multiplex PCR. The table records about 34,000 clones, roughly 86% of them present only once. Germline loops: CDR1 SEHNR, CDR2 FQNEAQ (reference sequence). Trimming took off 8 bases at V and 1 base at J, with 11 bases between the two ends. This CDR3 region has 13 residues. Findings and limits, study-wide: Blood of same and different patients, but not healthy controls, reportedly held recurring autoreactive clonotypes. HCRT-specific and TRIB2-specific autoreactive clonotypes appeared among same-patient CSF and blood CD4+ clonotypes.

This TCR was sampled from a human donor in good health. Sequencing input: memory (CD45RA-) CD4+ T cells from blood. This chain connects TRBV7-9 to TRBJ1-1; D possibly corresponds to TRBD1 (5 bases). The CDR3 here is CASGQGGNTEAFF. The CDR3 DNA reads as TGTGCCAGCGGCCAGGGAGGGAACACTGAAGCTTTCTTT.